The 32 T cell receptor beta chains below all came from one sample that was sequenced in a study of shared clonotypes between healthy human individuals. Libraries were prepared by immunoSEQ multiplex PCR; TCRdb keeps only in-frame clonotypes and omits some of them. This sample has approximately 2,000,000 clones, with roughly 95% found just once. Positive CCR7 selection of CD45RO-negative cells yielded the naive CD8 cells, and terminally differentiated effector memory CD45RA+ cells were excluded. Input material: naive CD8+ T cells from PBMCs. The receptors shown here come from a man aged 18 to 30 in good health. Some clones in this sample may be carry-over from other donors' samples.

The chain couples TRBV10-3 to TRBJ2-7, with a tentative D call TRBD2 (5 bases). The CDR3 is made up of 13 amino acids. Germline values: CDR1 ENHRY, CDR2 SYGVKD. V was cut by 8 bases and J by 0 bases, with 11 bases left in between. This CDR3 reads CAISEESSYEQYF. The CDR3 nucleotides read TGTGCCATCTCGGAGGAGAGCTCCTACGAGCAGTACTTC.

The chain recombines TRBV10-3 with TRBJ2-2, with 12 bases fitting TRBD2. CDR1 and CDR2 (germline): ENHRY, SYGVKD. The CDR3 sequence is 17 residues long. V lost 6 bases and J lost 4; bases outside the gene matches: 9. The CDR3 loop is CAIRDRLAGAITGELFF. CDR3 bases: TGTGCCATCAGGGACCGACTAGCGGGAGCTATCACCGGGGAGCTGTTTTTT.

This sequence joins TRBV7-6 and TRBJ1-1; the match to TRBD1 covers 7 bases. The germline gives CDR1 SGHVS, CDR2 FNYEAQ. J lost 3 bases, V lost 1 base, and 14 bases had no gene match. The CDR3 contains 18 residues. CDR3 sequence: CASSLGPGGAALDTEAFF. The CDR3 bases are TGTGCCAGCAGCTTAGGGCCAGGGGGGGCCGCATTGGACACTGAAGCTTTCTTT.

In its sample, this clone was seen once. The DNA for the CDR3 is TGTGCCTGCCACTGGGGCGACTATGGCTACACCTTC. Encoded protein: CACHWGDYGYTF. The chain uses TRBV30 and TRBJ1-2, with D maybe TRBD1 (5 bases). The germline V and J ends were trimmed by 6 bases and 3 bases, with 11 bases remaining between them. The CDR3 consists of 12 residues. The germline V gene has CDR1 GTSNPN and CDR2 SVGIG (reference sequence). Full variable domain (outside the CDR3, taken from reference TRBV30 and TRBJ1-2): SQTIHQWPATLVQPVGSPLSLECTVEGTSNPNLYWYRQAAGRGLQLLFYSVGIGQISSEVPQNLSASRPQDRQFILSSKKLLLSDSGFYLCACHWGDYGYTFGSGTRLTVV.

About this clone: Other DNA sequences in the sample encode the same CDR3. This chain joins TRBV4-1 and TRBJ2-7; no clear D gene. This CDR3 comprises 14 residues. The germline V gene has CDR1 MGHRA and CDR2 YSYEKL. Trimming left V 1 base short and J 3 bases short, with 10 bases between. CDR3 bases: TGCGCCAGCAGCCAAGTCGGACGCGGCTACGAGCAGTACTTC. As protein: CASSQVGRGYEQYF.

Worth noting for this clone: Other nucleotide sequences from this sample produce the same CDR3. The chain has TRBV6-5 and TRBJ2-6; D gene ambiguous. Trimming cost V 5 bases and J 0 bases, with 5 bases left between them. Germline CDR1 and CDR2: MNHEY and SVGAGI. This CDR3 comprises 14 residues. CDR3 nucleotide sequence: TGTGCCAGCAGTCTTAGCTCTGGGGCCAACGTCCTGACTTTC. Encoded protein: CASSLSSGANVLTF.

This clone was counted once. J is TRBJ2-5 and V is TRBV29-1, with unresolved D. Between the trimmed V and J ends, which lost 3 bases and 0 bases, there was a span of 11 bases. Germline CDR1 SQVTM, CDR2 ANQGSEA. This CDR3 comprises 14 residues. CDR3 bases: TGCAGCGTTGAGGTTTGGAGCGACCAAGAGACCCAGTACTTC. It encodes CSVEVWSDQETQYF.

This sequence joins TRBV7-2 and TRBJ2-7; 7 bases line up with TRBD1. This CDR3 has 16 amino acids. Germline V gene lookup returns CDR1 SGHTA and CDR2 FQGNSA. The J segment lost 0 bases and the V segment lost 5 bases, leaving 10 bases of the junction unmatched. The CDR3 protein is CASSPVIRDSSYEQYF. DNA for the CDR3: TGTGCCAGCAGCCCGGTAATTCGGGACAGCTCCTACGAGCAGTACTTC.

This rearrangement joins TRBV7-9 to TRBJ2-3; D unclear. This CDR3 is built from 14 residues. From germline, CDR1 is SEHNR and CDR2 FQNEAQ (reference sequence). The V and J ends lost 7 bases and 0 bases respectively, with 11 bases between them. CDR3 sequence reads: CASKAPLSTDTQYF. Here the CDR3 DNA reads TGTGCCAGCAAGGCCCCGCTTAGCACAGATACGCAGTATTTT.

The sample holds one count of this clone. The chain joins TRBV19 to TRBJ1-5, with a possible D match to TRBD1 (5 bases). This CDR3 is built from 13 residues. The V end lost 7 bases, the J end lost 4 bases, and 11 bases lay between the germline ends. Germline CDR1 reads LNHDA; CDR2 reads SQIVND (reference sequence). CDR3 DNA sequence: TGTGCCAGTAAAGGGACCGAAAATCAGCCCCAGCATTTT. Its translation is CASKGTENQPQHF.

This chain links TRBV28 with TRBJ1-5, with a weak D call TRBD1 (6 bases). In germline, CDR1 is MDHEN, CDR2 SYDVKM. The CDR3 is made up of 15 amino acids. Trimming pared 3 bases from V and 2 bases from J, leaving 11 bases between. This chain's CDR3 is CASSFRQEGNQPQHF. For the CDR3, the DNA is TGTGCCAGCAGTTTTCGACAGGAAGGCAATCAGCCCCAGCATTTT.

The chain uses TRBV15 and TRBJ2-1, with 9 bases fitting TRBD2. The J segment lost 1 base and the V segment lost 5 bases, leaving 9 bases of the junction unmatched. The CDR3 totals 17 residues. Germline-derived CDR1 and CDR2 are LNHNV and YYDKDF (reference sequence). Written as DNA, the CDR3 is TGTGCCACCAGCTCCCGCGGGCTAGCGGGATCCTACAATGAGCAGTTCTTC. Its protein product is CATSSRGLAGSYNEQFF.

The chain links TRBV10-3 to TRBJ2-3, with 10 bases matching TRBD2. After removal of 0 bases from V and 1 base from J, the junction contained 4 bases not matched to a gene. CDR1 and CDR2 from the germline V gene are ENHRY and SYGVKD. The CDR3 length is 17 residues. This CDR3 is CAISESIGTSGTDTQYF. The CDR3, as DNA: TGTGCCATCAGTGAGTCGATAGGGACTAGCGGCACAGATACGCAGTATTTT.

Regarding this clone: The sample contains more than one DNA sequence encoding this CDR3. This sequence joins TRBV7-9 and TRBJ1-1, with D maybe TRBD1 (5 bases). CDR3 size: 15 residues. The germline gives CDR1 SEHNR, CDR2 FQNEAQ (reference sequence). Trimming stripped 5 bases from V and 1 base from J, with 14 bases between. CDR3 in DNA: TGTGCCAGCAGCGCCCCCGGGACCGGGAACACTGAAGCTTTCTTT. Its translation: CASSAPGTGNTEAFF.

V gene TRBV29-1 combines with J gene TRBJ2-3, with 12 positions matching TRBD2. With 6 bases clipped from V and 7 bases from J, the junction kept 11 bases outside the gene matches. This CDR3 comprises 15 residues. Per germline, CDR1 SQVTM and CDR2 ANQGSEA. The CDR3: CSVSNLAGGRNTQYF. DNA for the CDR3: TGCAGCGTGTCAAACCTAGCGGGAGGGCGGAATACGCAGTATTTT.

This chain links TRBV19 with TRBJ2-2, with D perhaps given as TRBD1 or TRBD2 (5 bases each). This CDR3 is 13 amino acids long. Germline V CDR1 and CDR2: LNHDA, SQIVND (reference sequence). The V end lost 7 bases, the J end lost 6 bases, and 12 bases lay between the germline ends. CDR3 bases: TGTGCCAGTATACGGGGCAGTCCCGGGGAGCTGTTTTTT. Translated: CASIRGSPGELFF.

V usage is TRBV19 and J usage is TRBJ2-7; TRBD2 matches at 7 bases. Germline V gene sequence: CDR1 LNHDA, CDR2 SQIVND (reference sequence). The CDR3 runs 15 residues. Trimming removed 5 bases from V and 2 bases from J; junction bases left unmatched: 9. DNA of the CDR3: TGTGCCAGTAGTGTTGGGCGGGGGTTGGCCTACGAGCAGTACTTC. Translation: CASSVGRGLAYEQYF.

This clone has a handful of counts. This rearrangement joins TRBV27 to TRBJ1-2; 10 bases fit TRBD1. The germline V gene encodes CDR1 MNHEY and CDR2 SMNVEV (reference sequence). The V segment lost 5 bases and the J segment 8 bases; nucleotides outside the gene matches: 8. This CDR3 has 14 residues. CDR3 loop: CASSADRGLDGYTF. CDR3 in DNA: TGTGCCAGCAGTGCAGACAGGGGGCTAGACGGCTACACCTTC.

V gene TRBV7-2 combines with J gene TRBJ2-3; TRBD2 matches at 7 bases. Trimming cost V 6 bases and J 2 bases; bases outside gene matches: 8. Germline CDR1 reads SGHTA; CDR2 reads FQGNSA. This CDR3 comprises 15 residues. For the CDR3, the DNA is TGTGCCAGCAGTTTAAGCGGGAAGCCCACAGATACGCAGTATTTT. It translates to CASSLSGKPTDTQYF.

The chain links TRBV19 to TRBJ2-2; the match to TRBD1 covers 11 bases. The CDR3 has 14 amino acids. Germline assignment: CDR1 LNHDA and CDR2 SQIVND (reference sequence). In nucleotides, the CDR3 is TGTGCGAGACCGGGACAGGGGGAAGTCGGGGAGCTGTTTTTT. Protein: CARPGQGEVGELFF. The whole variable domain, remainder taken from reference TRBV19 and TRBJ2-2, is DGGITQSPKYLFRKEGQNVTLSCEQNLNHDAMYWYRQDPGQGLRLIYYSQIVNDFQKGDIAEGYSVSREKKESFPLTVTSAQKNPTAFYLCARPGQGEVGELFFGEGSRLTVL.

This chain connects TRBV9 to TRBJ2-3; 13 bases fit TRBD2. The CDR3 loop spans 18 amino acids. Germline-derived CDR1 and CDR2 are SGDLS and YYNGEE. V shed 4 bases and J 3 bases; nucleotides not matched to a gene: 11. CDR3 nucleotides: TGTGCCAGCAGCACAAGACCGGGACTAGCGGGAATAACAGATACGCAGTATTTT. Its protein product is CASSTRPGLAGITDTQYF.

The gene calls are TRBV29-1 and TRBJ1-2, with D hard to call. Germline V gives CDR1 SQVTM, CDR2 ANQGSEA. V shed 0 bases and J shed 1 base, with 12 bases lying between them. This CDR3 is 15 amino acids long. The CDR3 sequence is CSVEDPGPINYGYTF. As DNA, the CDR3 is TGCAGCGTTGAAGATCCAGGACCGATTAACTATGGCTACACCTTC.

V gene TRBV28 combines with J gene TRBJ2-3; D unresolved. The CDR3 spans 13 residues. Trimming removed 9 bases from V and 0 bases from J, with 10 bases in between. Germline V CDR1 and CDR2: MDHEN, SYDVKM. The CDR3 DNA reads TGTGCCAGTGCCCCCTCAAGCACAGATACGCAGTATTTT. Translating it yields CASAPSSTDTQYF.

The chain recombines TRBV9 with TRBJ2-3, with 12 bases aligning to TRBD1. V lost 3 bases, J lost 5 bases, and 4 bases stayed unmatched. The CDR3 has 15 residues. CDR1 SGDLS and CDR2 YYNGEE come from the germline V gene. The CDR3 loop is CASSGDRGPIDTQYF. The CDR3 bases are TGTGCCAGCAGCGGGGACAGGGGGCCCATAGATACGCAGTATTTT.

On this clone itself: This same CDR3 is encoded by further DNA sequences in the sample. The gene calls are TRBV4-2 and TRBJ2-7; possible D gene TRBD2, 5 bases. The CDR3 length is 13 residues. The V end lost 1 base, the J end lost 3 bases, and 7 bases lay between the germline ends. CDR1 LGHNA and CDR2 YNFKEQ come from the germline V gene. This CDR3 is CASSQGGNYEQYF. In DNA form, the CDR3 reads TGTGCCAGCAGCCAAGGAGGGAACTACGAGCAGTACTTC.

The chain has TRBV6-6 and TRBJ1-1; D may be TRBD1 (6 bases). This CDR3 region has 14 residues. In germline, CDR1 is MNHNY, CDR2 SVGAGI (reference sequence). V was trimmed by 8 bases and J by 10 bases, leaving 23 bases between them. The CDR3 protein is CASGLTMGAGRAFF. The CDR3 bases are TGTGCCAGCGGCCTGACTATGGGGGCGGGTAGAGCTTTCTTT.

This clone was seen only once. The chain is built from TRBV27 and TRBJ1-1; D possibly corresponds to TRBD1 (5 bases). Trimming removed 3 bases at V and 5 bases at J, with 13 bases between. The CDR3 spans 14 residues. Germline CDR1 reads MNHEY; CDR2 reads SMNVEV (reference sequence). The DNA for the CDR3 is TGTGCCAGCAGTTTCATCGGGGGTGGGACTGAAGCTTTCTTT. Residues: CASSFIGGGTEAFF.

This chain connects TRBV5-6 to TRBJ1-2, with D hard to call. The CDR3 spans 18 residues. Germline CDR1 SGHDT, CDR2 YYEEEE. V lost 4 bases, J lost 0 bases, and 22 bases lay in between. CDR3 residues: CASSIGLYRTDPNYGYTF. The CDR3 nucleotides read TGTGCCAGCAGCATCGGACTGTATAGGACGGATCCTAACTATGGCTACACCTTC. The whole variable domain, filled in from reference TRBV5-6 and TRBJ1-2, reads DAGVTQSPTHLIKTRGQQVTLRCSPKSGHDTVSWYQQALGQGPQFIFQYYEEEERQRGNFPDRFSGHQFPNYSSELNVNALLLGDSALYLCASSIGLYRTDPNYGYTFGSGTRLTVV.

The chain employs TRBV9 and TRBJ2-2; possibly TRBD1 or TRBD2 for D (5 bases each). The V and J ends lost 0 bases and 4 bases respectively, with 10 bases between them. Germline CDR1 reads SGDLS; CDR2 reads YYNGEE. The CDR3 extends over 15 amino acids. This chain's CDR3 is CASSVEAGSTGELFF. CDR3 in DNA: TGTGCCAGCAGCGTAGAGGCAGGGAGCACCGGGGAGCTGTTTTTT. The full variable domain, completed using reference TRBV9 and TRBJ2-2, is DSGVTQTPKHLITATGQRVTLRCSPRSGDLSVYWYQQSLDQGLQFLIQYYNGEERAKGNILERFSAQQFPDLHSELNLSSLELGDSALYFCASSVEAGSTGELFFGEGSRLTVL.

The chain employs TRBV7-9 and TRBJ1-1, with TRBD1 matching over 8 bases. Germline CDR1 and CDR2: SEHNR and FQNEAQ (reference sequence). J gave up 4 bases and V 2 bases, and 3 bases lay outside the gene matches. This CDR3 has 14 amino acids. The CDR3 DNA reads as TGTGCCAGCAGCTTATTCACAGGGGGCACTGAAGCTTTCTTT. It yields the protein CASSLFTGGTEAFF.

This chain joins TRBV7-8 and TRBJ2-3; D is perhaps TRBD2 (6 bases). Per germline, CDR1 SGHVS and CDR2 FQNEAQ. There are 14 residues in the CDR3. The ends were cut back, 5 bases at V and 0 bases at J, with 9 bases in the middle. The CDR3 DNA reads as TGTGCCAGCAGCGCGACTAGTAGCACAGATACGCAGTATTTT. It codes for CASSATSSTDTQYF.

The chain recombines TRBV7-2 with TRBJ2-1; the D gene is possibly TRBD1 (6 bases). The CDR3 covers 11 residues. Germline values: CDR1 SGHTA, CDR2 FQGNSA. Between the trimmed V and J ends, which lost 4 bases and 10 bases, there was a span of 8 bases. This chain's CDR3 is CASSWTAEQFF. CDR3 sequence (DNA): TGTGCCAGCAGCTGGACAGCCGAGCAGTTCTTC.